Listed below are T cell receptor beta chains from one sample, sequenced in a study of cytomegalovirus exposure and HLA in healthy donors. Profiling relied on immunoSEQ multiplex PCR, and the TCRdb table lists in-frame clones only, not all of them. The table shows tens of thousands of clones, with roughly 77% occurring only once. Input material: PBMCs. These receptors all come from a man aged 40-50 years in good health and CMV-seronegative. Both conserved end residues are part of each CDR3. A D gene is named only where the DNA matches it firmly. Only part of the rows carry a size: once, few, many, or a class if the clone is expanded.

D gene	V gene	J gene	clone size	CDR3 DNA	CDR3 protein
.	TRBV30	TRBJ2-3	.	TGTGCCTGGAGTGTACTGAGGGCCACAGATACGCAGTATTTT	CAWSVLRATDTQYF
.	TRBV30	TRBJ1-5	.	TGTGCCTGGAGTCCAAGGAGTACCTTAGCGGGTCAGCCCCAGCATTTT	CAWSPRSTLAGQPQHF
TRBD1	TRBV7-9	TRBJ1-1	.	TGTGCCAGCATCTTAGAAGGGTGGACAGGGGACTTCCCGAACACTGAAGCTTTCTTT	CASILEGWTGDFPNTEAFF
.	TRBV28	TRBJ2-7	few	TGTGCCAGCAGTTTAAGACAGGGGAGGGACGAGCAGTACTTC	CASSLRQGRDEQYF
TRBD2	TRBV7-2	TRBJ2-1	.	TGTGCCAGCAGCTCTAGCGGGAGGACCTCCTACAATGAGCAGTTCTTC	CASSSSGRTSYNEQFF
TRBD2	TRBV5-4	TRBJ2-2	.	TGTGCCAGCAGCCCGACGCTAGCGGGGGTGGGCGCCGGGGAGCTGTTTTTT	CASSPTLAGVGAGELFF
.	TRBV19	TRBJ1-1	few	TGTGCCAGTAGTTCTCAGGGGTGGGGGACTGAAGCTTTCTTT	CASSSQGWGTEAFF
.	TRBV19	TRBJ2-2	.	TGTGCCAGTAGTCCACTCGAGGTCCTCGCCGGGGAGCTGTTTTTT	CASSPLEVLAGELFF
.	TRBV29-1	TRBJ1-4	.	TGCAGCGTTGAAACTGGGCAGGGTAATGAAAAACTGTTTTTT	CSVETGQGNEKLFF
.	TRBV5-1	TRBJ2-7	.	TGCGCCAGCAGCTCGCGCCAATACCCGCCGTCCTACGAGCAGTACTTC	CASSSRQYPPSYEQYF
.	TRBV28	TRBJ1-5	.	TGTGCCAGCAGAGCCTCTAGTCTGCCCCAGCATTTT	CASRASSLPQHF
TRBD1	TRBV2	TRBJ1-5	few	TGTGCCAGCAGTGCGACAGGGGGACGCAATCAGCCCCAGCATTTT	CASSATGGRNQPQHF
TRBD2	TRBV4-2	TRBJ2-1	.	TGTGCCAGCAGCCACGGGACTAGCGGAGACAATGAGCAGTTCTTC	CASSHGTSGDNEQFF
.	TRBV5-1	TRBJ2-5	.	TGCGCCAGCAGCCTGAACAGGCTCCAAGAGACCCAGTACTTC	CASSLNRLQETQYF
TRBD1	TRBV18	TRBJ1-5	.	TGTGCCAGCTCACCTTACCCGGGGACAGGGATTCAGCCCCAGCATTTT	CASSPYPGTGIQPQHF
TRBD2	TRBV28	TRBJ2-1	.	TGTGCCAGCAGTGCCGGGACTAGCGGGTGGGGACCCTACAATGAGCAGTTCTTC	CASSAGTSGWGPYNEQFF
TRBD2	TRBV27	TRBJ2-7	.	TGTGCCAGCAGCGGACTAGCGGGAGACTACGAGCAGTACTTC	CASSGLAGDYEQYF
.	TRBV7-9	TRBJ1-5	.	TGTGCCAGCAGCTTGGAGACAGGTCAGCCCCAGCATTTT	CASSLETGQPQHF
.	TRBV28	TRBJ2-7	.	TGTGCCAGCGAACAAGGGGCGCTCTCCTACGAGCAGTACTTC	CASEQGALSYEQYF
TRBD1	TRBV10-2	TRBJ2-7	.	TGCGCCAGCAGGGGGACAGGGGCAAGCGGGAGTCCCCACGAGCAGTACTTC	CASRGTGASGSPHEQYF
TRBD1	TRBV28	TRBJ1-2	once	TGTGCCAGCAGTCCCCCGACAGGGGGCAAGGATGGCTACACCTTC	CASSPPTGGKDGYTF
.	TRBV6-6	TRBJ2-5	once	TGTGCCAGCAGTCAGGGAAGGCAAGAGACCCAGTACTTC	CASSQGRQETQYF
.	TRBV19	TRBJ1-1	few	TGTGCCAGTAGTCCCAGGTATGGGAACACTGAAGCTTTCTTT	CASSPRYGNTEAFF
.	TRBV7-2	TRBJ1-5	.	TGTGCCAGCAGCCCTAATAGCAATCAGCCCCAGCATTTT	CASSPNSNQPQHF
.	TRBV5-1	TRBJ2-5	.	TGCGCCAGCAGCCTTATACAAGAGACCCAGTACTTC	CASSLIQETQYF
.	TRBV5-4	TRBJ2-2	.	TGTGTTCTCACCCGGTATGGGAACACCGGGGAGCTGTTTTTT	CVLTRYGNTGELFF
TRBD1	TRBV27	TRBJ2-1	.	TGTGCCAGCAGTTTTTACAGGGGCATCGCCCCCAATGAGCAGTTCTTC	CASSFYRGIAPNEQFF
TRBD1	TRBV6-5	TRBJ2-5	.	TGTGCCAGCAGTTACCAGGGGGCCAGTGAGACCCAGTACTTC	CASSYQGASETQYF
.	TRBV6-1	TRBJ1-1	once	TGTGCCAGCAGTGGATGGGACACCCCGAACACTGAAGCTTTCTTT	CASSGWDTPNTEAFF
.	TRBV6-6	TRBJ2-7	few	TGTGCCAGCAGTCAGGGGTCTCACTCCTACGAGCAGTACTTC	CASSQGSHSYEQYF
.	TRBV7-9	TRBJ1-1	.	TGTGCCAGCACCGTGGGCATGAACACTGAAGCTTTCTTT	CASTVGMNTEAFF
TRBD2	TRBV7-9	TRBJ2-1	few	TGTGCCAGCAACGGACTAGCGGGGAACAATGAGCAGTTCTTC	CASNGLAGNNEQFF
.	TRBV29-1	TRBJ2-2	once	TGCAGTGCCACGTTGGGCCCGCACACCGGGGAGCTGTTTTTT	CSATLGPHTGELFF
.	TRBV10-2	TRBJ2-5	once	TGCGCCAGCCTCCGTGGGGCCCAAGAGACCCAGTACTTC	CASLRGAQETQYF
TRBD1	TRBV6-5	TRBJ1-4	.	TGTGCCAGTAGTGACCCGGAGGACAGGGAAAAACTGTTTTTT	CASSDPEDREKLFF
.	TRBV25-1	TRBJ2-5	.	TGTGCCAGCAGTCAAGGGGGGGCCCCGGGGGAGACCCAGTACTTC	CASSQGGAPGETQYF
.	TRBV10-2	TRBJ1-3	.	TGCGCCAGCAGCCCCCAAACTGGAAACACCATATATTTT	CASSPQTGNTIYF
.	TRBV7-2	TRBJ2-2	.	TGTGCCAGCAGCGCCTATAGAACAGACACCGGGGAGCTGTTTTTT	CASSAYRTDTGELFF
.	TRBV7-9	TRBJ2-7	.	TGTGCCAGCAGAAGAACCGGCTCCTACGAGCAGTACTTC	CASRRTGSYEQYF
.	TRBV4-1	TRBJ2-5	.	TGCGCCAGCAGCCAGGCTGAAGAGACCCAGTACTTC	CASSQAEETQYF
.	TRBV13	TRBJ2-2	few	TGTGCCAGCAGCTTAGGGCTAGCGTACCTCGGGGAGCTGTTTTTT	CASSLGLAYLGELFF